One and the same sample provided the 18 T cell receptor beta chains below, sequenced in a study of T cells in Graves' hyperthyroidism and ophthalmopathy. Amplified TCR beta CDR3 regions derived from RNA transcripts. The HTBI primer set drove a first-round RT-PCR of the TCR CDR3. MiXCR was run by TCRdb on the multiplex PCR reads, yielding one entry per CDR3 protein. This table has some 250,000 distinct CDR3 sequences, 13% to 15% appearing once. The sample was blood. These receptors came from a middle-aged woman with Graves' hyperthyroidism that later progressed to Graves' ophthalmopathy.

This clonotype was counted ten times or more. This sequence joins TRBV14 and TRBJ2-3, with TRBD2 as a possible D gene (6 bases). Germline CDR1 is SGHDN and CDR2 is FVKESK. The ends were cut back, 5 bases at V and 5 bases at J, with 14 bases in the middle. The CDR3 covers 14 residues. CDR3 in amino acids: CASSFGLLQDTQYF. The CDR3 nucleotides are TGTGCCAGCAGCTTTGGACTACTTCAAGATACGCAGTATTTT. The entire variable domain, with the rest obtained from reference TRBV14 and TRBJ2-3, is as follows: EAGVTQFPSHSVIEKGQTVTLRCDPISGHDNLYWYRRVMGKEIKFLLHFVKESKQDESGMPNNRFLAERTGGTYSTLKVQPAELEDSGVYFCASSFGLLQDTQYFGPGTRLTVL.

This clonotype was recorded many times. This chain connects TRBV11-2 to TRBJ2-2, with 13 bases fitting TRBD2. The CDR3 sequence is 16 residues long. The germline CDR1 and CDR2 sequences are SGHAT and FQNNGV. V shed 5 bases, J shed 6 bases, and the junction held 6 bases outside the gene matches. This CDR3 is CASSNRTSGSPGELFF. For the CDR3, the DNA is TGTGCCAGCAGCAACCGGACTAGCGGGAGCCCCGGGGAGCTGTTTTTT.

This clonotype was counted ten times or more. DNA for the CDR3: TGTGCCAGCAGTTTACACGTCGGGCAGGAGTACTCTGGAAACACCATATATTTT. It is translated as CASSLHVGQEYSGNTIYF. V is TRBV28 and J is TRBJ1-3; D ambiguous. The CDR3 spans 18 residues. The germline CDR1 and CDR2 sequences are MDHEN and SYDVKM. V was pared by 2 bases and J by 0 bases, with 17 bases between.

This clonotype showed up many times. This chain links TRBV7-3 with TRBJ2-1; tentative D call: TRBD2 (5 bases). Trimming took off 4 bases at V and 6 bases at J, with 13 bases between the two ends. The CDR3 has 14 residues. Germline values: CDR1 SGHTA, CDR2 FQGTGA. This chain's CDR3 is CASSSGLAPNEQFF. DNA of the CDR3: TGTGCCAGCAGCTCAGGACTCGCCCCCAATGAGCAGTTCTTC.

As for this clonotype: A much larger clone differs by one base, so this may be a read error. This CDR3 is CASSPGDTQYF. The CDR3 DNA reads TGTGCCAGCAGCCCTGGAGATACGCAGTATTTT. The chain has TRBV14 and TRBJ2-3; D gene unclear. The ends were cut back, 4 bases at V and 5 bases at J, with 4 bases in the middle. The germline CDR1 and CDR2 sequences are SGHDN and FVKESK. This CDR3 has 11 residues.

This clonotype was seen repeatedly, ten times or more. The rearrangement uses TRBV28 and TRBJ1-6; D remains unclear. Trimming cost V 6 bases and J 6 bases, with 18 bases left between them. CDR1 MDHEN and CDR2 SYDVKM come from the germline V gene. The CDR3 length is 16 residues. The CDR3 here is CASSLNPSQANSPLHF. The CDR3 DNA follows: TGTGCCAGCAGCTTAAACCCCTCCCAGGCTAATTCACCCCTCCACTTT.

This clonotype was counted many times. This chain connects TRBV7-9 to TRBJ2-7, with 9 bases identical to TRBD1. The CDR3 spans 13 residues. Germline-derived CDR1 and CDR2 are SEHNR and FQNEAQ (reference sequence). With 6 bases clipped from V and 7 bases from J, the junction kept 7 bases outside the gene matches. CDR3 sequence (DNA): TGTGCCAGCAGACGACAGGGGGTATGGGAGCAGTACTTC. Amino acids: CASRRQGVWEQYF.

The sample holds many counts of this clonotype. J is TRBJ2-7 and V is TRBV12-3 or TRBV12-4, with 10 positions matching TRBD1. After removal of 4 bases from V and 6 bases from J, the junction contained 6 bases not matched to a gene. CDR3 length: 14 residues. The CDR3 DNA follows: TGTGCCAGCAGTTATCGACAGGGGGCTAGCGAGCAGTACTTC. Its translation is CASSYRQGASEQYF.

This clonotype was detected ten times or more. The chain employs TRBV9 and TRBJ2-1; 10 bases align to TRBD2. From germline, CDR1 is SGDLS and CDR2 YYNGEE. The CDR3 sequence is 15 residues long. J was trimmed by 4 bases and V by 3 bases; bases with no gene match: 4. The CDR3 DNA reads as TGTGCCAGCAGCGGCGAGACTAGCGGGTACAATGAGCAGTTCTTC. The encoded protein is CASSGETSGYNEQFF.

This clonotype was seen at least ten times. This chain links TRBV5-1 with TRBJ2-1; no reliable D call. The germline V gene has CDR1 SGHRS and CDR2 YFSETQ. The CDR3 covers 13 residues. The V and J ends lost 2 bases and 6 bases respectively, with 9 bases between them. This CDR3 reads CASSFPSPNEQFF. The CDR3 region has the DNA TGCGCCAGCAGCTTCCCCAGTCCCAATGAGCAGTTCTTC.

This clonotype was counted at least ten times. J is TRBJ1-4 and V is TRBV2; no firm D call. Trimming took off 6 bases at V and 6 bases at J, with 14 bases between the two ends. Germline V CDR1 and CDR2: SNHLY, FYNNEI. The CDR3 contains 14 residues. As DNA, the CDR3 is TGTGCCAGCAGCGTCATGAGTTCGGATGAAAAACTGTTTTTT. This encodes CASSVMSSDEKLFF.

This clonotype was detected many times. This CDR3 is CASSSGTREETQYF. The CDR3 DNA follows: TGCGCCAGCAGCTCCGGGACCCGGGAGGAGACCCAGTACTTC. The chain couples TRBV5-1 to TRBJ2-5; maybe TRBD2 (6 bases). CDR1 and CDR2 (germline): SGHRS, YFSETQ. The length of the CDR3 is 14 residues. Trimming took off 3 bases at V and 5 bases at J, with 14 bases between the two ends.

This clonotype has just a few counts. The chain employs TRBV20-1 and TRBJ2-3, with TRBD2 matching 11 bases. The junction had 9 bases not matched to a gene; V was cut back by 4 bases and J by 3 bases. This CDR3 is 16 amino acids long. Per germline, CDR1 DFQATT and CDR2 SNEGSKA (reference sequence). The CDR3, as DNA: TGCAGTGCTAACGGACGAGGGACTAGCGGAACAGATACGCAGTATTTT. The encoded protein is CSANGRGTSGTDTQYF.

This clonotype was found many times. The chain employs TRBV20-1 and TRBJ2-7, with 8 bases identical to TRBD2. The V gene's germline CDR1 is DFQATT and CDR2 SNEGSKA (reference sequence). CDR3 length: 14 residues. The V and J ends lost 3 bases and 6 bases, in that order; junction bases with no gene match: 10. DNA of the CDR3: TGCAGTGCTAGTACCGGGACTAGGTCCGCCGAGCAGTACTTC. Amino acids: CSASTGTRSAEQYF.

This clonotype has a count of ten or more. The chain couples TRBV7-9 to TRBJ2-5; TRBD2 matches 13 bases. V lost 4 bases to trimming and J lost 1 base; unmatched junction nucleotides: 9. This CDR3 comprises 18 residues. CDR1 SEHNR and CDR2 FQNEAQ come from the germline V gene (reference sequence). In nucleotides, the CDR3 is TGTGCCAGCAGCTCGACTAGCGGGAGGAGCGGGGCCCAAGAGACCCAGTACTTC. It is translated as CASSSTSGRSGAQETQYF.

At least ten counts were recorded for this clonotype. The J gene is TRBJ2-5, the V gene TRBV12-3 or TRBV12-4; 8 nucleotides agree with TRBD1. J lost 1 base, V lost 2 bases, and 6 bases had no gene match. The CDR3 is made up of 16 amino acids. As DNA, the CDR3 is TGTGCCAGCAGTTTACCGACAGGGGCGGTCCAAGAGACCCAGTACTTC. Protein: CASSLPTGAVQETQYF.

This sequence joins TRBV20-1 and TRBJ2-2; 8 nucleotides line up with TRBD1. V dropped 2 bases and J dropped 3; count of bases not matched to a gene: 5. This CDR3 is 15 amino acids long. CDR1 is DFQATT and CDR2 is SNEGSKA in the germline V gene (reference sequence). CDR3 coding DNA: TGCAGTGCTAGACAGGGGGCATCGGACACCGGGGAGCTGTTTTTT. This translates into CSARQGASDTGELFF.

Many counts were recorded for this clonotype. CDR3 sequence: CASSLSGPKGTDTQYF. DNA for the CDR3: TGTGCCAGCAGCTTATCTGGGCCGAAGGGCACAGATACGCAGTATTTT. V is TRBV11-2 and J is TRBJ2-3; no firm D call. CDR1 SGHAT and CDR2 FQNNGV come from the germline V gene. The CDR3 is 16 residues long. Trimming cost V 2 bases and J 1 base, with 13 bases left between them.